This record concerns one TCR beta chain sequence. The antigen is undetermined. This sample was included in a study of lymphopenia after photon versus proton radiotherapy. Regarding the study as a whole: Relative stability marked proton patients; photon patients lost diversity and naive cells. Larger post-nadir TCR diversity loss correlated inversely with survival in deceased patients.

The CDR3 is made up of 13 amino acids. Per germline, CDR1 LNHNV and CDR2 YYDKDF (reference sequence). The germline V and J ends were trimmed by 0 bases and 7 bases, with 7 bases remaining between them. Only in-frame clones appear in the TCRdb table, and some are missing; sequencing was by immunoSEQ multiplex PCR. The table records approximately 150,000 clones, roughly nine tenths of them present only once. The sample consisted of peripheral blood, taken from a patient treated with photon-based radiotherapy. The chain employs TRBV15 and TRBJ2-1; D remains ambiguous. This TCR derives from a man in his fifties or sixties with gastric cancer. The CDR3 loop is CATSRDPGNEQFF. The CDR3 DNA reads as TGTGCCACCAGCAGAGATCCGGGTAATGAGCAGTTCTTC.